The 25 T cell receptor beta chains in this list originate from one sample, sequenced in a study of cytomegalovirus exposure and HLA in healthy donors. Use of 60 Vbeta and 13 Jbeta primers characterized the PCR. Using immunoSEQ multiplex PCR, the repertoire was profiled, and TCRdb retains in-frame clones only, with some absent. The sample yields some 130,000 clones, 60% to 85% seen once. Sequenced sample: PBMCs. The receptors stem from a young woman in good health and CMV-seronegative.

This chain uses TRBV29-1 with TRBJ1-1; D not certain. V was shortened by 6 bases and J by 2 bases, with 16 bases between the two germline ends. From germline, CDR1 is SQVTM and CDR2 ANQGSEA. There are 14 residues in the CDR3. The CDR3 sequence is CSVKVGAVNTEAFF. CDR3 nucleotide sequence: TGCAGCGTGAAGGTAGGAGCGGTTAACACTGAAGCTTTCTTT.

The chain carries TRBV4-1 and TRBJ2-7; a weak D match, TRBD2 (5 bases). Germline V lookup: CDR1 MGHRA, CDR2 YSYEKL. This CDR3 contains 15 residues. V lost 4 bases and J 2 bases, leaving 15 bases between the germline ends. In DNA form, the CDR3 reads TGCGCCAGCAGCCTGGAGGAGGCCAGAGCCTACGAGCAGTACTTC. This encodes CASSLEEARAYEQYF.

V gene TRBV19 combines with J gene TRBJ2-1; 8 bases map to TRBD2. Germline V gives CDR1 LNHDA, CDR2 SQIVND (reference sequence). The CDR3 sequence is 17 residues long. Germline trimming cut 1 base from V and 5 bases from J; bases unmatched to any gene: 10. The CDR3 reads CASSIGEGAGGHNEQFF. The CDR3 DNA reads as TGTGCCAGTAGTATAGGGGAAGGGGCGGGAGGTCACAATGAGCAGTTCTTC.

The chain recombines TRBV30 with TRBJ1-2; 7 bases line up with TRBD1. V gave up 0 bases and J gave up 2 bases; unmatched junction bases: 6. This CDR3 is built from 15 residues. Germline CDR1 is GTSNPN and CDR2 is SVGIG (reference sequence). In nucleotides, the CDR3 is TGTGCCTGGAGTGTAGGACAGGATGGAAACTATGGCTACACCTTC. It yields the protein CAWSVGQDGNYGYTF.

This clone was picked up one time. The V and J genes are TRBV5-6 and TRBJ2-6; the match to TRBD2 covers 13 bases. The CDR3 consists of 18 residues. The germline gives CDR1 SGHDT, CDR2 YYEEEE. The trim removed 4 bases at V and 2 bases at J, leaving 6 bases unmatched. CDR3: CASSPWTSGSPGANVLTF. DNA of the CDR3: TGTGCCAGCAGCCCCTGGACTAGCGGGAGTCCTGGGGCCAACGTCCTGACTTTC.

This rearrangement joins TRBV11-2 to TRBJ2-3, with D unresolved. V was shortened by 5 bases and J by 0 bases, with 3 bases between the two germline ends. This CDR3 spans 12 amino acids. The germline V gene encodes CDR1 SGHAT and CDR2 FQNNGV. This CDR3 is CASSPSTDTQYF. The DNA for the CDR3 is TGTGCCAGCAGCCCTAGCACAGATACGCAGTATTTT.

This clone has only a few counts. The chain has TRBV6-5 and TRBJ2-7; TRBD2 matches at 7 bases. Germline CDR1 reads MNHEY; CDR2 reads SVGAGI. V was pared by 6 bases and J by 1 base, with 6 bases of the junction left unmatched. The CDR3 has 14 residues. Here the CDR3 reads CASSPAGVSYEQYF. For the CDR3, the DNA is TGTGCCAGCAGCCCGGCGGGAGTGTCCTACGAGCAGTACTTC.

V is TRBV6-1 and J is TRBJ2-7, with 8 bases aligning to TRBD1. Trimming removed 0 bases from V and 6 bases from J; junction bases left unmatched: 10. Germline values: CDR1 MNHNS, CDR2 SASEGT. This CDR3 contains 16 residues. The CDR3 nucleotides are TGTGCCAGCAGTGAAGCACCGGACAGGGTCCAGTCCGAGCAGTACTTC. Translating it yields CASSEAPDRVQSEQYF.

V gene TRBV4-1 combines with J gene TRBJ1-3, with no clear D. The CDR3 length is 16 residues. Germline V CDR1 and CDR2: MGHRA, YSYEKL. The V gene lost 4 bases and the J gene lost 3 bases, with 16 bases spanning the gap. The chain's CDR3 is CASSRLPLAGGNTIYF. CDR3 nucleotides: TGCGCCAGCAGCCGCCTTCCGCTCGCGGGTGGAAACACCATATATTTT.

The chain has TRBV6-6 and TRBJ1-5; D not resolved. Trimming pared 0 bases from V and 5 bases from J, leaving 8 bases between. Germline V gives CDR1 MNHNY, CDR2 SVGAGI (reference sequence). This CDR3 has 14 residues. The CDR3 DNA sequence: TGTGCCAGCAGTTACTCACGGGGATATCAGCCCCAGCATTTT. Its protein product is CASSYSRGYQPQHF.

The CDR3 loop reads CASSTGQEPYNEQFF. CDR3 DNA sequence: TGTGCCAGCAGTACGGGACAGGAGCCCTACAATGAGCAGTTCTTC. J is TRBJ2-1 and V is TRBV5-4; 8 positions match TRBD1. V gave up 5 bases and J gave up 2 bases; unmatched junction bases: 6. The V gene's germline CDR1 is SGHNT and CDR2 YYREEE (reference sequence). The CDR3 extends over 15 amino acids.

This clone was counted only a few times. The gene calls are TRBV15 and TRBJ2-7; D is unclear. CDR1 LNHNV and CDR2 YYDKDF come from the germline V gene (reference sequence). Trimming removed 0 bases at V and 0 bases at J, with 9 bases between. The CDR3 contains 15 residues. The CDR3 protein is CATSRELPSSYEQYF. Here the CDR3 DNA reads TGTGCCACCAGCAGAGAACTACCTTCCTCCTACGAGCAGTACTTC.

This chain links TRBV6-4 with TRBJ2-1; TRBD2 aligns across 8 bases. This CDR3 region has 15 residues. Per germline, CDR1 MRHNA and CDR2 SNTAGT. Unmatched junction bases numbered 12, after V lost 2 bases and J lost 12 bases. CDR3 residues: CASSDNMGSGIGQFF. The CDR3 DNA follows: TGTGCCAGCAGTGACAATATGGGTAGCGGGATTGGGCAGTTCTTC.

This clone showed up just a few times. This chain links TRBV30 with TRBJ2-6; D might be TRBD2 (6 bases). V was pared by 2 bases and J by 1 base, with 12 bases between. The germline CDR1 and CDR2 sequences are GTSNPN and SVGIG (reference sequence). The CDR3 has 16 residues. The DNA of the CDR3 is TGTGCCTGGAGTCGAACCGGGACTTCTGGGGCCAACGTCCTGACTTTC. As protein: CAWSRTGTSGANVLTF.

CDR3 sequence reads: CASSPDGSRGGRSDTQYF. The CDR3 DNA follows: TGTGCCAGCAGTCCAGACGGCTCCCGTGGCGGGAGGTCAGATACGCAGTATTTT. The genes are TRBV2 and TRBJ2-3; 8 bases are shared with TRBD2. This CDR3 region has 18 residues. V was pared by 5 bases and J by 4 bases, with 17 bases of the junction left unmatched. The germline V gene has CDR1 SNHLY and CDR2 FYNNEI.

This rearrangement joins TRBV19 to TRBJ2-6, with 7 bases that match TRBD1. J gave up 4 bases and V 3 bases, and 3 bases lay outside the gene matches. CDR3 size: 15 residues. Germline CDR1 is LNHDA and CDR2 is SQIVND (reference sequence). The chain's CDR3 is CASSMRGPGANVLTF. The CDR3 DNA reads TGTGCCAGTAGTATGAGGGGGCCCGGGGCCAACGTCCTGACTTTC.

This clone was observed once. The chain links TRBV27 to TRBJ2-5; the D gene is possibly TRBD2 (5 bases). The germline gives CDR1 MNHEY, CDR2 SMNVEV (reference sequence). V lost 3 bases, J lost 1 base, and 12 bases lay in between. This CDR3 region has 15 residues. CDR3: CASSFSERSQETQYF. CDR3 bases: TGTGCCAGCAGTTTCTCGGAGCGGTCCCAAGAGACCCAGTACTTC.

This chain uses TRBV7-2 with TRBJ2-2, with D maybe TRBD1 (6 bases). Germline loops: CDR1 SGHTA, CDR2 FQGNSA. Between the trimmed V and J ends, which lost 5 bases and 2 bases, there was a span of 12 bases. This CDR3 comprises 15 residues. CDR3 sequence: CASSRWTDNTGELFF. The CDR3 nucleotides are TGTGCCAGCAGCCGTTGGACAGATAACACCGGGGAGCTGTTTTTT.

This rearrangement joins TRBV29-1 to TRBJ1-5; TRBD1 might be the D (5 bases). Trimming left V 1 base short and J 2 bases short, with 12 bases between. The CDR3 extends over 15 amino acids. Germline V gene lookup returns CDR1 SQVTM and CDR2 ANQGSEA. The CDR3 spells CSVEGGEVGNQPQHF. The CDR3 nucleotides are TGCAGCGTTGAAGGGGGGGAAGTGGGCAATCAGCCCCAGCATTTT.

Only one count was recorded for this clone. The chain has TRBV7-6 and TRBJ2-3, with D perhaps matching TRBD2 (5 bases). The V and J ends lost 3 bases and 0 bases respectively, with 13 bases between them. CDR3 size: 16 residues. The germline CDR1 and CDR2 sequences are SGHVS and FNYEAQ. In DNA form, the CDR3 reads TGTGCCAGCAGCTTTCAAGGGAGTTCTAGCACAGATACGCAGTATTTT. Translated: CASSFQGSSSTDTQYF.

The gene calls are TRBV10-2 and TRBJ2-1; D is uncertain. The germline V gene encodes CDR1 WSHSY and CDR2 SAAADI. This CDR3 is built from 14 residues. Trimming left V 0 bases short and J 6 bases short, with 9 bases between. CDR3 sequence reads: CASSESSQSNEQFF. Here the CDR3 DNA reads TGCGCCAGCAGTGAGTCTAGCCAGAGCAATGAGCAGTTCTTC.

This clone came up a few times. This rearrangement joins TRBV7-2 to TRBJ1-1; D not certain. This CDR3 contains 16 residues. Germline CDR1 reads SGHTA; CDR2 reads FQGNSA. Trimming shortened V by 5 bases and J by 4 bases, and 20 bases separated the two germline ends. This CDR3 is CASSLFGPGMSTEAFF. The CDR3 bases are TGTGCCAGCAGCCTATTTGGGCCCGGTATGAGCACTGAAGCTTTCTTT.

This rearrangement joins TRBV28 to TRBJ2-1; 12 bases are shared with TRBD2. The V and J ends lost 10 bases and 6 bases, in that order; junction bases with no gene match: 7. This CDR3 has 14 amino acids. Germline V lookup: CDR1 MDHEN, CDR2 SYDVKM. CDR3 nucleotides: TGTGCCACCCGGGTACTAGCGGGGGGCAATGAGCAGTTCTTC. It codes for CATRVLAGGNEQFF.

The chain has TRBV27 and TRBJ1-5, with D unresolved. Germline loops: CDR1 MNHEY, CDR2 SMNVEV (reference sequence). This CDR3 comprises 15 residues. Trimming removed 6 bases at V and 0 bases at J, with 12 bases between. CDR3 in DNA: TGTGCCAGCAGGGCCGGGTCATATAGCAATCAGCCCCAGCATTTT. This translates into CASRAGSYSNQPQHF.

CDR3 loop: CAWTKPYGYTF. In DNA, the CDR3 is TGTGCCTGGACCAAGCCCTATGGCTACACCTTC. The chain recombines TRBV30 with TRBJ1-2; D not resolved. The ends were cut back, 4 bases at V and 4 bases at J, with 7 bases in the middle. CDR1 GTSNPN and CDR2 SVGIG come from the germline V gene (reference sequence). CDR3 length: 11 amino acids.